This TCR beta chain was profiled in a study of cytomegalovirus exposure and HLA in healthy donors (dated by TCRdb to the late 2010s). About the study as a whole: In an earlier analysis of 587 of the donors, under 300 Gb of sequence data and about 110 million unique TCR beta sequences from about 179 million T cells were reported. Among roughly 400 genotyped donors of the cohort, an average of around 220,000 unique TCR beta nucleotide sequences was sequenced per donor, of which about 18% were non-productive. Every repertoire in the discovery cohort had been generated on one and the same sequencing platform. The study aimed to test whether cataloging public T cell receptors could reveal signatures of past pathogen exposure. The study used immunosequencing to profile the T cell repertoires of some 600 subjects and linked those repertoires to cytomegalovirus serostatus. Typing coverage varied by locus: roughly 629-640 donors for A, B, C, DRB1 and DQB1; more than 500 for DQA1; more than 600 for DPA1; fewer than 480 for DPB1. Alongside the repertoire data, information on donor age, sex, ethnicity and CMV serostatus was compiled. HLA typing covered class I and class II loci at four-digit resolution. About 280 gigabases of sequencing data and roughly 80 million unique TCR sequences made up an early release that covered approximately 650 HLA-typed donors. Roughly 5 DR-DQ haplotypes were handled as single units for association and clustering because linkage in the cohort was strong. Of the approximately 400 genotyped donors, over 70% fell in the genetic ancestry cluster associated with self-reported Caucasian donors. Along with the approximately 700-subject first cohort, a separate validation cohort of more than 90 different subjects was used. To study patterns of TCR occurrence, a later analysis re-analyzed previously published TCR beta repertoires from 666 donors and added high-resolution HLA genotyping. A later genetic analysis used genome-wide SNP genotypes for 398 of the 666 donors, treating that subset as a discovery cohort. To decide whether each TCR beta V gene segment behaved as functional or pseudogenic, an earlier analysis of 587 of the donors relied on high-throughput TCR beta sequencing. Rather than using new phenotypic data, the later analysis identified candidate immune exposures from TCR beta sequences and from how often those sequences occurred across donors. To predict cytomegalovirus infection status, the study brought together high-throughput TCR immunosequencing, statistical association of individual TCRs with disease status, and machine learning. The full study reports these points: The classifier was reported to diagnose cytomegalovirus status with high specificity and sensitivity in both the original cohort and the validation cohort. Specific HLA alleles were associated with 15,000 to 20,000 TCR beta sequences at a false discovery rate of 0.05 in a later analysis. The only immune exposure information available for the cohort was CMV serostatus. Sequencing depth was assumed to be roughly uniform across donors in the presence/absence analyses, though that assumption may not hold. When HLA alleles, especially DR and DQ, strongly co-occurred, attributing TCR associations to individual alleles was difficult. In a later analysis, the rate of TCR association differed among HLA loci, with DRB1 alleles having the most associated TCRs and HLA-C alleles having the fewest. Because some donors lacked HLA typing at each locus, the association tests relied only on the typed subset. A later analysis reported that several top co-occurrence clusters appeared linked to parvovirus B19, influenza, CMV and Epstein-Barr virus. According to a later analysis, most CMV-associated TCR beta chains appeared to be HLA-restricted, and the HLA associations seemed to be driven largely by CMV exposure. A cluster of highly shared sequence variants was judged likely to represent a technical artifact of the sequencing pipeline. Compared with equally common non-associated chains, HLA-associated TCR beta chains in a later analysis were more clonally expanded and had lower generation probabilities. According to the authors, the approach could potentially be generalized to other disease states and immunological phenotypes. In vitro tests confirmed that a few of the cytomegalovirus-associated TCR beta chains recognize cytomegalovirus antigens. Correlated functional status among segregating V segments might reflect linkage disequilibrium, but an unknown experimental factor could not be ruled out. The study listed around 160 TCR beta chains as associated with cytomegalovirus. Because counts were too low, roughly 17 rarely observed V segments, including chromosome 9 orphons, were left out of the earlier analysis of 587 of the donors. Some IMGT-functional V segments, including TRBV6-2 and TRBV6-3, could not be told apart with the 87-base-pair reads, so those segments were excluded. In a later genetic analysis, fewer N-insertions in productive TCRs were reported among donors in an Asian-associated ancestry cluster than the roughly 700-donor mean. In a later genetic analysis, a missense DCLRE1C variant was associated with V-gene and J-gene trimming of TCR beta chains, and the association was replicated in an independent cohort. Across donors, most TCR sequences were observed very rarely, whereas some public TCRs were present in many individuals. This cohort had only TCR beta chains sequenced, and the lack of alpha or paired-chain data limited which features could be detected. An earlier analysis of roughly 570 of the donors showed that most TCR beta V segments appeared in productive rearrangements either about 87% or about 30% of the time, which broadly matched IMGT annotations. A further reported finding was that TCR beta sequences accurately predicted the HLA-A and HLA-B alleles for most subjects in the first cohort.

This clone has only one observation. This receptor's antigen is unknown. Base qualities are not recorded, but no much larger clone differs from it by a single base. Reading the germline V gene (reference sequence) gives CDR1 LNHDA and CDR2 SQIVND. Spanning cysteine to phenylalanine, the CDR3 consists of 19 amino acids. Kept here is only the CDR3 DNA, which spans 57 bases and is read in frame from base 1. V is trimmed back by 6 bases and J by 5 bases, and the junction contains 14 bases that no gene match accounts for. The library was built by means of the immunoSEQ multiplex PCR assay. For the multiplex PCR, a mixture combining 60 forward primers for TCR Vbeta segments and 13 reverse primers for TCR Jbeta segments was used. Amplification of the CDR3 region of rearranged TCR beta genes was performed with a multiplex PCR assay on genomic DNA. Amplified TCR beta libraries were sequenced as 87-base-pair reads on the Illumina HiSeq System. The study's own analysis went as follows. In a later analysis, some 80 million unique TCR beta chains were counted across the approximately 640 repertoires, and approximately 9.9 million of these chains were shared by at least two donors. Raw reads were error-corrected and collapsed into unique sequences with a nearest-neighbor algorithm that merged closely related sequences to remove PCR and sequencing errors. Alignment of CDR3 sequences to IMGT reference sequences was used to assign V, D and J gene segments. For a sequence to be retained, at least a six-nucleotide match to both a V gene segment and a J gene segment was required. A rearrangement counted as productive if the CDR3 had no stop codons and remained in frame with V and J, and every other rearrangement counted as non-productive. Following IMGT convention, CDR3 was defined as the stretch from the second conserved V-encoded cysteine to the conserved J-encoded phenylalanine. The earlier analysis of 587 of the donors excluded sequences that lacked an unambiguous match to a single V gene segment. An earlier analysis of some 500 of the donors classified V segments as functional when productive rearrangements were above 56.7% and as segregating when the standard deviation between donors was above 5%. To diagnose cytomegalovirus status from the catalog of TCR beta chain sequences, a statistical classification framework was built. In a later analysis, TCR nucleotide sequences were compared against IMGT/GENE-DB human TR gene sequences so that V and J genes could be assigned. A later analysis assigned CDR3 sequences and most-parsimonious VDJ recombination scenarios with the TCRdist pipeline. In a later analysis, each TCR beta chain was defined by its CDR3 amino acid sequence together with its V-gene family, and reads without a unique V-gene family were excluded. To address suspected cross-contamination and a sequencing artifact, a later analysis removed approximately 590 highly shared, low-generation-probability nucleotide sequences. In a later analysis, a clonal expansion index was calculated for each public chain from normalized within-repertoire ranks of inferred template counts. In a later analysis, generation probabilities were computed using a VDJ recombination model fitted to out-of-frame rearrangements, and the results were checked against IGoR. Hypergeometric tests were used in a later analysis to score TCR-TCR, TCR-HLA and TCR-CMV co-occurrence, with a repertoire-size bias correction applied to the TCR pairs. False discovery rates were estimated in a later analysis by permuting HLA or CMV assignments 20 times. In a later analysis, co-occurring TCRs were grouped using DBSCAN, with TCRdist sequence similarity added in when clustering inside HLA-allele-positive subsets. Repertoires with fewer than 30,000 or more than 120,000 public chains, plus five repertoires with anomalous nucleotide sharing, were excluded from co-occurrence clustering. Sourced from immuneACCESS, this table was stored by TCRdb with only in-frame sequences that have V and J called. A share of the clones is absent; for the studies checked, an unresolved V gene accounts for under half, and the remainder has no known explanation. That table is the source of V, J and clone size, and D and trimming were worked out from the DNA. The sample has hundreds of thousands of clones on record, more than 55% of them singletons. The ten largest clones add up to roughly 2.4% of the sample.

The cohort was made up of 666 healthy bone marrow donors. All cohort members were sampled while nominally healthy, although unrecorded immune exposures were likely present. The donor tested CMV seronegative, placing the donor among the 350 to 400 seronegative members of the cohort. A peripheral blood sample was collected from each donor, and TCR beta sequencing was performed on peripheral blood mononuclear cells. The Qiagen DNeasy Blood Extraction Kit was used to extract genomic DNA from the blood cell samples. This sequence uses TRBV19 and TRBJ2-1, and 15 bases in between align with TRBD2. Sequences were obtained from PBMCs. This sequence was found in a female donor in good health and CMV-seronegative. The CDR3 here reads CASRNRPGLAGGRDNEQFF. The DNA sequence reads TGTGCCAGTAGAAACCGGCCGGGACTAGCGGGAGGTAGGGACAATGAGCAGTTCTTC.